The present T cell receptor (beta chain) was sequenced within a study of OX40 agonist ivuxolimab in advanced cancers. General observations from the study: Average numbers of expanded clones were greater in CD8+ T cells than in CD4+. Both blood CD4+ and CD8+ T cells showed clonal growth by week 6 at 0.1 to 3.0 mg/kg.

The CDR3 is 15 amino acids. Per germline, CDR1 SGHTA and CDR2 FQGNSA. Trimming stripped 6 bases from V and 2 bases from J, with 15 bases between. Only in-frame clones appear in the TCRdb table, and some are missing; sequencing was by immunoSEQ multiplex PCR. The sample has roughly 53,000 clones, roughly 80% seen once. Concerning this clone itself: The antigen remains undetermined.

The TCR originated in an adult with an advanced solid tumor such as melanoma, head and neck, liver or kidney cancer. J is TRBJ2-3 and V is TRBV7-2; TRBD2 might be the D (5 bases). Sequenced material: CD4+ or CD8+ T cells sorted from blood, taken in a trial of the OX40 agonist ivuxolimab. DNA of the CDR3: TGTGCCAGCAGTTCCACCCGGACTCACACAGATACGCAGTATTTT. Protein sequence: CASSSTRTHTDTQYF.